This is a list of T cell receptor beta chains from one sample in a study of blood T cells in healthy people across ages. TCRdb itself ran the 5' RACE reads through MiXCR, one entry per CDR3 protein. This sample has hundreds of thousands of distinct CDR3 sequences, with 52% found just once. Sequenced: blood. These receptors all stem from a woman over 75 in good health. Both conserved end residues are part of each CDR3. D genes are given only for firm matches. Clone size is not always given. Where it is, it says once, few, many or a class for expanded clones.

size: .; V: TRBV5-1; length: 14; D: .; J: TRBJ1-1; DNA: TGCGCCAGCAGCTTCGCAACAGGGAACACTGAAGCTTTCTTT; CDR3: CASSFATGNTEAFF
size: .; V: TRBV9; length: 14; D: .; J: TRBJ2-1; DNA: TGTGCCAGCAGCGTAACTGGCGGAAACAATGAGCAGTTCTTC; CDR3: CASSVTGGNNEQFF
size: .; V: TRBV28; length: 15; D: .; J: TRBJ1-5; DNA: TGTGCCAGCATCCCCCAGGCGTATAGCAATCAGCCCCAGCATTTT; CDR3: CASIPQAYSNQPQHF
size: many; V: TRBV5-1; length: 16; D: TRBD2; J: TRBJ2-1; DNA: TGCGCCAGCAGCTTCGCGGGAGGAGGTTACTACAATGAGCAGTTCTTC; CDR3: CASSFAGGGYYNEQFF
size: .; V: TRBV20-1; length: 15; D: .; J: TRBJ2-1; DNA: TGCAGTGCTAGAGATCCGGGACTCGCGGGGAATGAGCAGTTCTTC; CDR3: CSARDPGLAGNEQFF
size: few; V: TRBV12-3/TRBV12-4; length: 16; D: .; J: TRBJ1-5; DNA: TGTGCCAGCAGTTTAGAGGCACACTATAGCAATCAGCCCCAGCATTTT; CDR3: CASSLEAHYSNQPQHF
size: .; V: TRBV7-9; length: 13; D: .; J: TRBJ2-7; DNA: TGTGCCAGCAGCTTATTGCGGTCCTACGAGCAGTACTTC; CDR3: CASSLLRSYEQYF
size: .; V: TRBV7-6; length: 15; D: .; J: TRBJ2-3; DNA: TGTGCCAGCAGCCCAGCAACGCGGTTCACAGATACGCAGTATTTT; CDR3: CASSPATRFTDTQYF
size: many; V: TRBV29-1; length: 13; D: TRBD1; J: TRBJ2-3; DNA: TGCAGCGTTGATTCAGGGGGAACAGATACGCAGTATTTT; CDR3: CSVDSGGTDTQYF
size: .; V: TRBV7-9; length: 14; D: .; J: TRBJ1-5; DNA: TGTGTCAGCAGCCCAGGACAGTTGGAGCAGCCCCAGCATTTT; CDR3: CVSSPGQLEQPQHF
size: once; V: TRBV24-1; length: 13; D: .; J: TRBJ2-7; DNA: TGTGCCGCCAGTGATCCACAGACTTACGAGCAGTACTTC; CDR3: CAASDPQTYEQYF
size: .; V: TRBV5-1; length: 15; D: .; J: TRBJ2-4; DNA: TGCGCCAGCAGCGCAAGACAGTCAGCCAAAAACATTCAGTACTTC; CDR3: CASSARQSAKNIQYF
size: .; V: TRBV7-9; length: 13; D: .; J: TRBJ1-2; DNA: TGTGCCAGCAGCCCCCAAGCAGGGGACGGCTACACCTTC; CDR3: CASSPQAGDGYTF
size: many; V: TRBV6-1; length: 19; D: TRBD2; J: TRBJ2-1; DNA: TGTGCCAGCAGTCGCACACTAGCGGGAGAGGTGGGCTCCTACAATGAGCAGTTCTTC; CDR3: CASSRTLAGEVGSYNEQFF
size: .; V: TRBV3-1; length: 16; D: .; J: TRBJ2-3; DNA: TGTGCCAGCAGCCAAGCTGTTGGGACTTTACCAGATGCGCAGTATTTT; CDR3: CASSQAVGTLPDAQYF
size: .; V: TRBV9; length: 13; D: .; J: TRBJ2-1; DNA: TGTGCCAGTAGCCGGGAGCGGTACAATGGGCAGTTCTTC; CDR3: CASSRERYNGQFF
size: many; V: TRBV6-5; length: 12; D: .; J: TRBJ1-2; DNA: TGTGCCAGCGGAGGGATGCCCTATGGCTACACCTTC; CDR3: CASGGMPYGYTF
size: few; V: TRBV20-1; length: 15; D: .; J: TRBJ2-7; DNA: TGCAGTGCTAGCCCCACCCTTCCGGGACTTCGCTTAGGGTACTTC; CDR3: CSASPTLPGLRLGYF
size: many; V: TRBV18; length: 14; D: TRBD2; J: TRBJ2-1; DNA: TGTGCCAGCTCAGCCCAGCGGGGGGACAATGAGCAGTTCTTC; CDR3: CASSAQRGDNEQFF
size: .; V: TRBV6-6; length: 14; D: TRBD1; J: TRBJ1-1; DNA: TGTGCCAGCAGTTACCCAGGGGGTCACACTGAAGCTTTCTTT; CDR3: CASSYPGGHTEAFF
size: few; V: TRBV7-6; length: 15; D: .; J: TRBJ1-1; DNA: TGTGCCAGCAGCTTAGCAGTAGGGGGTAACACTGAAGCTTTCTTT; CDR3: CASSLAVGGNTEAFF
size: .; V: TRBV6-2/TRBV6-3; length: 12; D: TRBD2; J: TRBJ2-4; DNA: TGTGCCAGCAGTAACCGACGGGGGGTTCAGTACTTC; CDR3: CASSNRRGVQYF
size: .; V: TRBV20-1; length: 15; D: .; J: TRBJ2-1; DNA: TGCAGTGCTAGTAGGACGGGACTCCAATCTAGTGAGCAGTTCTTC; CDR3: CSASRTGLQSSEQFF
size: .; V: TRBV6-5; length: 13; D: TRBD1; J: TRBJ1-2; DNA: TGTGCCAGCAGCGCGGACAGGGAGGCGGGCTACACCTTC; CDR3: CASSADREAGYTF
size: .; V: TRBV10-3; length: 14; D: .; J: TRBJ1-2; DNA: TGTGCCATCATGGCAGGAGACCTAAACTATGGCTACACCTTC; CDR3: CAIMAGDLNYGYTF
size: .; V: TRBV30; length: 15; D: TRBD2; J: TRBJ2-1; DNA: TGTGCCTGGGACGGGGGGCGGGGGGGCCATAATGAGCAGTTCTTC; CDR3: CAWDGGRGGHNEQFF
size: many; V: TRBV3-1; length: 16; D: .; J: TRBJ2-7; DNA: TGTGCCAGCAGCCAAGATGGACGACTAGGGGGCTACGAGCAGTACTTC; CDR3: CASSQDGRLGGYEQYF
size: .; V: TRBV6-5; length: 14; D: .; J: TRBJ1-1; DNA: TGTGCCAGCAGACGCTCAATAGAGAACACTGAAGCTTTCTTT; CDR3: CASRRSIENTEAFF
size: .; V: TRBV20-1; length: 13; D: .; J: TRBJ2-5; DNA: TGCAGTGCTCATACATATATTAGCAATGAGCAGTACTTC; CDR3: CSAHTYISNEQYF
size: .; V: TRBV4-1; length: 17; D: .; J: TRBJ1-2; DNA: TGCGCCAGCAGCCAAGATCGAGCCATCCCGGAGGGTTCTGGCTACACCTTC; CDR3: CASSQDRAIPEGSGYTF
size: .; V: TRBV4-2; length: 15; D: .; J: TRBJ2-2; DNA: TGTGCCAGCAGCCAAGCCTCGCGGGGTGCCGGGGAGCTGTTTTTT; CDR3: CASSQASRGAGELFF
size: .; V: TRBV10-3; length: 15; D: TRBD1; J: TRBJ2-1; DNA: TGTGCCATCAGTGAGTCGGGACAGGGAAATGATGAGCAGTTCTTC; CDR3: CAISESGQGNDEQFF
size: .; V: TRBV12-3/TRBV12-4; length: 14; D: .; J: TRBJ1-1; DNA: TGTGCCAGCAGTTTAGCCGGGACCAAAACTGAAGCTTTCTTT; CDR3: CASSLAGTKTEAFF
size: .; V: TRBV27; length: 13; D: .; J: TRBJ1-1; DNA: TGTGCCAGCTTTACCGGAGGTGGCACTGAAGCTTTCTTT; CDR3: CASFTGGGTEAFF
size: few; V: TRBV24-1; length: 16; D: TRBD2; J: TRBJ2-2; DNA: TGTGCCACCAGTGATCCCGGGACTAGTGGTACCGGGGAGCTGTTTTTT; CDR3: CATSDPGTSGTGELFF
size: .; V: TRBV27; length: 15; D: .; J: TRBJ1-1; DNA: TGTGCCAGCAGTGGGGCGGACAGACGGAACACTGAAGCTTTCTTT; CDR3: CASSGADRRNTEAFF
size: .; V: TRBV12-3/TRBV12-4; length: 15; D: .; J: TRBJ2-3; DNA: TGTGCCAGCAGTCCCCCGGGGCAGGGGAGAGATACGCAGTATTTT; CDR3: CASSPPGQGRDTQYF
size: many; V: TRBV7-9; length: 19; D: TRBD2; J: TRBJ2-1; DNA: TGTGCCAGCAGCTTCTGGACTAGCGGGAGAAGCCGGTCCTACAATGAGCAGTTCTTC; CDR3: CASSFWTSGRSRSYNEQFF
size: .; V: TRBV28; length: 17; D: TRBD2; J: TRBJ2-7; DNA: TGTGCCAGCAGTCCCGTCGGGGCGGGAGGCTTCTCCTACGAGCAGTACTTC; CDR3: CASSPVGAGGFSYEQYF
size: once; V: TRBV28; length: 13; D: TRBD1; J: TRBJ2-5; DNA: TGTGCCACCGGAACAGGGGTTCGAGAGACCCAGTACTTC; CDR3: CATGTGVRETQYF
size: .; V: TRBV24-1; length: 17; D: TRBD2; J: TRBJ2-5; DNA: TGTGCCACCAGTGATTCCCGGACTAGGGGCTCGCAAGAGACCCAGTACTTC; CDR3: CATSDSRTRGSQETQYF
size: .; V: TRBV4-2; length: 15; D: .; J: TRBJ2-7; DNA: TGTGCCAGCAGCCAAGACGCCGGGGGGCCCAACGAGCAGTACTTC; CDR3: CASSQDAGGPNEQYF
size: many; V: TRBV29-1; length: 13; D: .; J: TRBJ1-1; DNA: TGCAGCGTGAGACAGGACGGGAACACTGAAGCTTTCTTT; CDR3: CSVRQDGNTEAFF
size: once; V: TRBV6-2/TRBV6-3; length: 15; D: .; J: TRBJ2-5; DNA: TGTGCCAGCAGTTTCCCGGGATGGTACCAAGAGACCCAGTACTTC; CDR3: CASSFPGWYQETQYF
size: .; V: TRBV4-1; length: 14; D: .; J: TRBJ2-2; DNA: TGCGCCAGCAGAAGGACAGAGAACACCGGGGAGCTGTTTTTT; CDR3: CASRRTENTGELFF
size: .; V: TRBV9; length: 17; D: TRBD1; J: TRBJ2-1; DNA: TGTGCCAGCAGCGTAGGGACAAACAGGGGCCGCGTATATGAGCAGTTCTTC; CDR3: CASSVGTNRGRVYEQFF
size: .; V: TRBV4-1; length: 14; D: TRBD2; J: TRBJ2-4; DNA: TGCGCCAGCAGCCTGGGGGGGAGCACAGATATGCAGTACTTC; CDR3: CASSLGGSTDMQYF
size: few; V: TRBV15; length: 14; D: TRBD2; J: TRBJ2-4; DNA: TGTGCCACCAGCAGGACTAGCGCCAAAAACATTCAGTACTTC; CDR3: CATSRTSAKNIQYF
size: .; V: TRBV5-1; length: 13; D: .; J: TRBJ2-5; DNA: TGCGCCAGCAGCGTGTCTCCGGTGGAGACCCAGTACTTC; CDR3: CASSVSPVETQYF
size: many; V: TRBV20-1; length: 14; D: .; J: TRBJ2-1; DNA: TGCAGTGCTAGTACCGGGAGCGCCTACAATGAGCAGTTCTTC; CDR3: CSASTGSAYNEQFF
size: few; V: TRBV11-2; length: 12; D: .; J: TRBJ1-5; DNA: TGTGCCAGCAGCCGGGATAATCAGCCCCAGCATTTT; CDR3: CASSRDNQPQHF
size: many; V: TRBV6-5; length: 15; D: .; J: TRBJ1-5; DNA: TGTGCCAGCAGTCCCCAGCCGGGAGCAAATCAGCCCCAGCATTTT; CDR3: CASSPQPGANQPQHF
size: .; V: TRBV29-1; length: 12; D: TRBD2; J: TRBJ2-5; DNA: TGCAGGGTGAAAAGCGGGGTGAGTGAGCAGTACTTC; CDR3: CRVKSGVSEQYF
size: .; V: TRBV15; length: 13; D: .; J: TRBJ2-2; DNA: TGTGCCACCAGTCGGCAGAACACCGGGGAGCTGTTTTTT; CDR3: CATSRQNTGELFF